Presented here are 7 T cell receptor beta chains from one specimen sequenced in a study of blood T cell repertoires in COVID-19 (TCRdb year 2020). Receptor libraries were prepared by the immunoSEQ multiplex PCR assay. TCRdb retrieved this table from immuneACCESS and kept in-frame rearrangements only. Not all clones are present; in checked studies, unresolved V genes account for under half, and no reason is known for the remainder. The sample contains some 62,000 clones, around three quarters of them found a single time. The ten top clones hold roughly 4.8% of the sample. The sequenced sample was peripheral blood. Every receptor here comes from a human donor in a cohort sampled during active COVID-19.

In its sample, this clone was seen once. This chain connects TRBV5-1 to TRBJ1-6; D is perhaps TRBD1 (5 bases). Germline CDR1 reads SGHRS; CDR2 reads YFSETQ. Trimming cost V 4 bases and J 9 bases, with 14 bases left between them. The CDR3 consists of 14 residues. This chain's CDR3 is CASSPGGASSPLHF. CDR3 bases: TGCGCCAGCAGCCCGGGAGGGGCGAGTTCACCCCTCCACTTT.

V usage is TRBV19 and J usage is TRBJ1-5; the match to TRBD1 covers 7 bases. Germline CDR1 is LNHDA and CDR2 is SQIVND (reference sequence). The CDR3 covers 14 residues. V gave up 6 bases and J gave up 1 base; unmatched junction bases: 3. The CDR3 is CASRNRGSNQPQHF. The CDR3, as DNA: TGTGCCAGTAGAAACAGGGGAAGCAATCAGCCCCAGCATTTT.

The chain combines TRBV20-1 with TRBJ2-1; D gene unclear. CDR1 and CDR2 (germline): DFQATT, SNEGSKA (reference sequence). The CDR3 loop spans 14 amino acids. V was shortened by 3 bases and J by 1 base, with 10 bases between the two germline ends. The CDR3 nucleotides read TGCAGTGCTAGTGATTCAGTTTCCTACAATGAGCAGTTCTTC. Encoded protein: CSASDSVSYNEQFF.

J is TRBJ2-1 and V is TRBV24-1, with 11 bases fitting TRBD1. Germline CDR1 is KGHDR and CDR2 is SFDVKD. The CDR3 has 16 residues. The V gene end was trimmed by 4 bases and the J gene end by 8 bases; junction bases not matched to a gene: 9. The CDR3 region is CATSESGTGGGDEQFF. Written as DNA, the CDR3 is TGTGCCACCAGTGAGTCCGGGACAGGGGGGGGAGATGAGCAGTTCTTC.

CDR3 residues: CASEEGGNTEAFF. Written as DNA, the CDR3 is TGTGCCAGCGAGGAGGGAGGGAACACTGAAGCTTTCTTT. This chain joins TRBV2 and TRBJ1-1; D is undetermined. Germline V gene sequence: CDR1 SNHLY, CDR2 FYNNEI. Deletions cut 8 bases from V and 1 base from J, with 11 bases between. The CDR3 is 13 amino acids.

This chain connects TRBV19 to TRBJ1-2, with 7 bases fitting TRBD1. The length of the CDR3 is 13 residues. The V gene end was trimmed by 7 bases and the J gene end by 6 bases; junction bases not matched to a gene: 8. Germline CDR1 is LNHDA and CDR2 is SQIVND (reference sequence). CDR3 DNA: TGTGCCAGTAATCAAGACAGGGTCGATGGCTACACCTTC. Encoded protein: CASNQDRVDGYTF. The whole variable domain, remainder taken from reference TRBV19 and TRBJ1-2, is DGGITQSPKYLFRKEGQNVTLSCEQNLNHDAMYWYRQDPGQGLRLIYYSQIVNDFQKGDIAEGYSVSREKKESFPLTVTSAQKNPTAFYLCASNQDRVDGYTFGSGTRLTVV.

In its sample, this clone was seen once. The CDR3 DNA is TGCGCCAGCAGCGACGACAGGTTGACAGATACGCAGTATTTT. Translated, it gives CASSDDRLTDTQYF. The chain carries TRBV5-1 and TRBJ2-3; D is possibly TRBD1 (6 bases). Deletions cut 4 bases from V and 3 bases from J, with 12 bases between. The CDR3 covers 14 residues. From germline, CDR1 is SGHRS and CDR2 YFSETQ.